The clone carrying this TCR beta chain appeared a few times. The antigen remains unidentified. The CDR3 covers 14 residues. V dropped 5 bases and J dropped 2; count of bases not matched to a gene: 4. CDR1 MNHEY and CDR2 SMNVEV come from the germline V gene (reference sequence). This sample was included in a study of CD8 T cells in ankylosing spondylitis. Whole-study findings and limits: From matched ankylosing spondylitis synovial fluid, disease-linked clones were reportedly recovered at significantly enriched levels. A TCR beta motif of several highly homologous variants seemed to mark ankylosing spondylitis blood.

TCRdb passed the 5' RACE reads through MiXCR, listing each CDR3 protein once. Among approximately 300,000 distinct CDR3 sequences listed, 20% were seen once. This chain joins TRBV27 and TRBJ2-5, with 8 bases that match TRBD1. This TCR was recovered from a male donor with ankylosing spondylitis or in good health (not recorded which). The material sequenced was blood, either unsorted or a sorted T cell fraction (not recorded which). The CDR3 DNA sequence: TGTGCCAGCAGTACGTACAGGGGGCAAGAGACCCAGTACTTC. Its translation: CASSTYRGQETQYF.